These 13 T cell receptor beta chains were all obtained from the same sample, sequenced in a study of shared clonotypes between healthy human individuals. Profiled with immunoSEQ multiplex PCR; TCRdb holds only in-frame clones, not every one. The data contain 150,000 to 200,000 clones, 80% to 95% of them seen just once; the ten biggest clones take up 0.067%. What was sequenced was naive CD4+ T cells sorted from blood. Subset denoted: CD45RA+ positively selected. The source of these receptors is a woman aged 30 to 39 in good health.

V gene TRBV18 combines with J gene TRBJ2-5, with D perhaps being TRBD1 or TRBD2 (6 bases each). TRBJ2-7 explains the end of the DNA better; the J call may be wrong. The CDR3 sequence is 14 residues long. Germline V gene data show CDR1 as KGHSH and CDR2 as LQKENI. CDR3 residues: CASSRDQGRSEQYF. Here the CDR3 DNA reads TGTGCCAGCTCACGTGATCAGGGGAGGAGCGAGCAGTACTTC.

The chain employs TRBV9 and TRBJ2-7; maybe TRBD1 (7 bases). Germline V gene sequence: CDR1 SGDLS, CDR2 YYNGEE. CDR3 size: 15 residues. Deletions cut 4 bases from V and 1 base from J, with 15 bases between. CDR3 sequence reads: CASSPTAGGSYEQYF. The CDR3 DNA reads TGTGCCAGCAGCCCGACGGCAGGGGGGTCCTACGAGCAGTACTTC.

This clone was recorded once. The CDR3: CASSLYSAGSYEQYF. The CDR3 nucleotides are TGTGCCAGCAGTTTATATTCCGCGGGTTCCTACGAGCAGTACTTC. The chain recombines TRBV27 with TRBJ2-5, with a weak D call TRBD2 (5 bases). TRBJ2-7 matches the DNA end more closely, so the J call is doubtful. CDR1 and CDR2 (germline): MNHEY, SMNVEV (reference sequence). The CDR3 covers 15 residues.

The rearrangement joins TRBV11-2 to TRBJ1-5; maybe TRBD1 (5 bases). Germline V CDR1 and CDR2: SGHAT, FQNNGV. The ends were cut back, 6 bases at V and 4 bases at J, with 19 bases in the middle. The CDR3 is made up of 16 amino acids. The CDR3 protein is CASRPRGTVENQPQHF. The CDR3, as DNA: TGTGCCAGCAGGCCAAGGGGTACAGTAGAGAATCAGCCCCAGCATTTT.

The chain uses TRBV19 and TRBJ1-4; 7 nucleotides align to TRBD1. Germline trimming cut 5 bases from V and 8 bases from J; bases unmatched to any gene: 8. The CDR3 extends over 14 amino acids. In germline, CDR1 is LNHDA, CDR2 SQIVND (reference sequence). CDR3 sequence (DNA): TGTGCCAGTAGTTCCGACAGGGTTAACGAAAAACTGTTTTTT. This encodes CASSSDRVNEKLFF.

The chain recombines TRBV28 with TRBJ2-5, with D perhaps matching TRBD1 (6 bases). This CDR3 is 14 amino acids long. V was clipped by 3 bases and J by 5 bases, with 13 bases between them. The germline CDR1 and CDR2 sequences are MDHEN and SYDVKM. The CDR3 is CASSFVRGKETQYF. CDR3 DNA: TGTGCCAGCAGTTTCGTCAGGGGCAAGGAGACCCAGTACTTC.

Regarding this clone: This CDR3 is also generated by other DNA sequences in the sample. CDR3: CASSRPGTGENTIYF. The CDR3 region has the DNA TGTGCCAGCAGTCGCCCCGGGACAGGGGAAAACACCATATATTTT. The rearrangement uses TRBV5-4 and TRBJ1-3, with 10 positions matching TRBD1. The junction had 8 bases not matched to a gene; V was cut back by 5 bases and J by 6 bases. Germline CDR1 is SGHNT and CDR2 is YYREEE (reference sequence). There are 15 residues in the CDR3.

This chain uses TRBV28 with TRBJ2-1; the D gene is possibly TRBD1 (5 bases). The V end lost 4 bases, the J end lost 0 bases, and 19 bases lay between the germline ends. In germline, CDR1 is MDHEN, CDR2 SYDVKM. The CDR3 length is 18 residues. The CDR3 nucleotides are TGTGCCAGCAGTTCCCCCTCTGACAGCCAAGACTCCTACAATGAGCAGTTCTTC. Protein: CASSSPSDSQDSYNEQFF.

The CDR3 is CASTGSIYGYTF. The CDR3 DNA sequence: TGTGCCAGTACAGGGTCTATCTATGGCTACACCTTC. The J gene is TRBJ1-2, the V gene TRBV19; possibly TRBD1 for D (5 bases). Trimming pared 7 bases from V and 4 bases from J, leaving 10 bases between. The CDR3 consists of 12 residues. Germline-derived CDR1 and CDR2 are LNHDA and SQIVND (reference sequence).

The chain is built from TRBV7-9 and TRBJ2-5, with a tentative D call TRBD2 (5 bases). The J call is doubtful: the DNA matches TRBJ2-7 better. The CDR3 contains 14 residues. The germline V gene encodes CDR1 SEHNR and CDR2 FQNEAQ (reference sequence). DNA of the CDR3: TGTGCCAGCAGCTTAAGACTAAAAGACTACGAGCAGTACTTC. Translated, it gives CASSLRLKDYEQYF.

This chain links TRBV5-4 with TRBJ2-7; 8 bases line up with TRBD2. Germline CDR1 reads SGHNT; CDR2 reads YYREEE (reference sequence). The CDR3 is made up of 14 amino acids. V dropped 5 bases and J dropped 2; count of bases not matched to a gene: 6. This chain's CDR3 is CASSRAGEAYEQYF. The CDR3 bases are TGTGCCAGCAGTCGAGCGGGAGAGGCCTACGAGCAGTACTTC.

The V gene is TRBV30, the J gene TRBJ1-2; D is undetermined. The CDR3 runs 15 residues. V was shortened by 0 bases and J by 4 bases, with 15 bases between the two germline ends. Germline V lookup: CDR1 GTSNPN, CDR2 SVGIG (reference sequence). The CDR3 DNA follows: TGTGCCTGGAGTGTACCTGGGCAGCTACGCTATGGCTACACCTTC. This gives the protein CAWSVPGQLRYGYTF.

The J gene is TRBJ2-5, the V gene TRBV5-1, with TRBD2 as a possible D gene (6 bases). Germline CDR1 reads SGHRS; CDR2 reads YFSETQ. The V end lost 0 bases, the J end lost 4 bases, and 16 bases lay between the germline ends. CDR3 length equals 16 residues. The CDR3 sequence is CASSLVGQDGGETQYF. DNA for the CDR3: TGCGCCAGCAGCTTGGTTGGCCAGGACGGGGGAGAGACCCAGTACTTC.